These 25 T cell receptor beta chains were all obtained from the same sample, sequenced in a study of blood T cell repertoires in COVID-19. Measured with immunoSEQ multiplex PCR; TCRdb has only the in-frame clones, and not every one. Here the sample spans approximately 200,000 clones, 75% to 90% being singletons. Specimen: PBMCs or T cells enriched from blood (not recorded which). The receptors stem from a woman aged 25 to 45 who had recovered from COVID-19.

The chain recombines TRBV19 with TRBJ1-2, with 7 bases matching TRBD1. Germline CDR1 is LNHDA and CDR2 is SQIVND (reference sequence). This CDR3 is built from 14 residues. V dropped 4 bases and J dropped 2; count of bases not matched to a gene: 4. This CDR3 reads CASSRRQGNYGYTF. The CDR3 coding sequence is TGTGCCAGTAGTAGGCGACAGGGCAACTATGGCTACACCTTC.

This clone occurred a few times. The chain couples TRBV7-2 to TRBJ1-4, with 8 bases that match TRBD1. CDR1 SGHTA and CDR2 FQGNSA come from the germline V gene. The V and J ends lost 4 bases and 7 bases, in that order; junction bases with no gene match: 5. CDR3 length: 14 amino acids. The CDR3 DNA reads as TGTGCCAGCAGCTCCGGGACAGGAGGTGAAAAACTGTTTTTT. Encoded protein: CASSSGTGGEKLFF.

The chain combines TRBV7-9 with TRBJ2-7, with TRBD1 matching over 9 bases. Germline V gene lookup returns CDR1 SEHNR and CDR2 FQNEAQ (reference sequence). The CDR3 is made up of 14 amino acids. The V gene end was trimmed by 6 bases and the J gene end by 1 base; junction bases not matched to a gene: 4. The CDR3 DNA is TGTGCCAGCAGAAGGACAGGGGAATCCTACGAGCAGTACTTC. This encodes CASRRTGESYEQYF.

The rearrangement joins TRBV10-1 to TRBJ1-3, with TRBD1 matching over 9 bases. Germline CDR1 and CDR2: WNHNN and SYGVQD (reference sequence). The V gene end was trimmed by 6 bases and the J gene end by 0 bases; junction bases not matched to a gene: 3. The CDR3 spans 15 residues. CDR3 protein: CASRTGGPSGNTIYF. In nucleotides, the CDR3 is TGCGCCAGCAGGACAGGGGGACCCTCTGGAAACACCATATATTTT.

The rearrangement links TRBV7-3 to TRBJ1-1; D might be TRBD1 (5 bases). CDR1 is SGHTA and CDR2 is FQGTGA in the germline V gene. Trimming stripped 2 bases from V and 1 base from J, with 8 bases between. The CDR3 length is 14 residues. For the CDR3, the DNA is TGTGCCAGCAGCTTACTTGGGGCGAACACTGAAGCTTTCTTT. This translates into CASSLLGANTEAFF.

This chain connects TRBV7-8 to TRBJ1-1; 7 bases match TRBD1. The trim removed 5 bases at V and 1 base at J, leaving 4 bases unmatched. The CDR3 length is 14 residues. Looked up from germline, CDR1 is SGHVS and CDR2 is FQNEAQ. The CDR3 DNA is TGTGCCAGCAGCCCGGGACAGAGGAACACTGAAGCTTTCTTT. Translated, it gives CASSPGQRNTEAFF.

The chain has TRBV15 and TRBJ2-5; the D gene is possibly TRBD1 (6 bases). Germline CDR1 is LNHNV and CDR2 is YYDKDF (reference sequence). The CDR3 loop spans 14 amino acids. Trimming took 1 base from V and 3 from J, leaving 9 bases between them. The CDR3 is CATSRGRTEETQYF. CDR3 in DNA: TGTGCCACCAGCAGAGGGCGGACAGAAGAGACCCAGTACTTC.

The chain recombines TRBV10-3 with TRBJ1-1; D is ambiguous. Trimming pared 8 bases from V and 3 bases from J, leaving 13 bases between. From germline, CDR1 is ENHRY and CDR2 SYGVKD. CDR3 length: 13 residues. The CDR3 bases are TGTGCCATCGGTACGGGGTCTCACACTGAAGCTTTCTTT. This translates into CAIGTGSHTEAFF.

The CDR3 sequence is CASRLASAYEQYF. The CDR3 nucleotides are TGTGCAAGTCGCTTAGCATCTGCCTACGAGCAGTACTTC. The V and J genes are TRBV12-2 and TRBJ2-7; the table assigns TRBD2, which was not confirmed against the DNA. TRBV12-2 is described as a pseudogene. The CDR3 has 13 residues.

The genes are TRBV6-5 and TRBJ2-7; D not resolved. Deletions cut 7 bases from V and 2 bases from J, with 12 bases between. Germline loops: CDR1 MNHEY, CDR2 SVGAGI. The CDR3 covers 13 residues. CDR3 amino acids: CASTMAETYEQYF. The CDR3 nucleotides are TGTGCCAGCACCATGGCGGAGACCTACGAGCAGTACTTC.

The chain carries TRBV6-2 or TRBV6-3 and TRBJ1-1, with TRBD1 matching 7 bases. The CDR3 contains 14 residues. Germline V CDR1 and CDR2: MNHEY, SVGEGT. Trimming took 6 bases from V and 1 from J; bases not matched to a gene: 5. The CDR3 nucleotides are TGTGCCAGCAGCCTATGGACAGGGAACACTGAAGCTTTCTTT. Protein: CASSLWTGNTEAFF.

Here the CDR3 reads CASSWIDRAAETQYF. DNA for the CDR3: TGTGCCAGCAGCTGGATCGACAGGGCGGCCGAGACCCAGTACTTC. The V and J genes are TRBV5-4 and TRBJ2-5; 7 bases map to TRBD1. The CDR3 contains 15 residues. Germline assignment: CDR1 SGHNT and CDR2 YYREEE (reference sequence). With V trimmed by 3 bases and J by 5 bases, 10 bases remained unmatched. The full variable domain, with the rest looked up from reference TRBV5-4 and TRBJ2-5, is ETGVTQSPTHLIKTRGQQVTLRCSSQSGHNTVSWYQQALGQGPQFIFQYYREEENGRGNFPPRFSGLQFPNYSSELNVNALELDDSALYLCASSWIDRAAETQYFGPGTRLLVL.

J is TRBJ2-5 and V is TRBV6-5, with D possibly TRBD1 on 6 matching bases. V was cut by 6 bases and J by 5 bases, with 13 bases left in between. Germline-derived CDR1 and CDR2 are MNHEY and SVGAGI. CDR3 length: 13 residues. CDR3 protein: CASSSRGRETQYF. The DNA of the CDR3 is TGTGCCAGCAGCAGCAGGGGCAGGGAGACCCAGTACTTC.

The chain uses TRBV6-5 and TRBJ1-4; D uncertain. V was pared by 6 bases and J by 4 bases, with 12 bases between. Germline CDR1 is MNHEY and CDR2 is SVGAGI. The CDR3 extends over 14 amino acids. The CDR3 DNA sequence: TGTGCCAGCAGCCGCCGGCAGGTTAATGAAAAACTGTTTTTT. This sequence encodes CASSRRQVNEKLFF.

This chain connects TRBV13 to TRBJ2-7; tentative D call: TRBD1 (6 bases). With 5 bases removed from V and 6 bases from J, the gap between germline ends came to 17 bases. The CDR3 loop spans 14 amino acids. Germline lookup yields CDR1 PRHDT and CDR2 FYEKMQ (reference sequence). CDR3 DNA sequence: TGTGCCAGCAGCGGGGGCAGGGATCGTCTCGAGCAGTACTTC. It translates to CASSGGRDRLEQYF.

The chain uses TRBV14 and TRBJ1-5, with 9 bases matching TRBD1. The CDR3 is 15 residues long. Germline CDR1 SGHDN, CDR2 FVKESK. Trimming cost V 3 bases and J 7 bases; bases outside gene matches: 7. The CDR3 DNA sequence: TGTGCCAGCAGCCACGGGGGGACAGGGTTCCAGCCCCAGCATTTT. This encodes CASSHGGTGFQPQHF. Variable domain in full (rest from reference TRBV14 and TRBJ1-5): EAGVTQFPSHSVIEKGQTVTLRCDPISGHDNLYWYRRVMGKEIKFLLHFVKESKQDESGMPNNRFLAERTGGTYSTLKVQPAELEDSGVYFCASSHGGTGFQPQHFGDGTRLSIL.

The chain has TRBV10-2 and TRBJ2-4, with a possible D match to TRBD1 (5 bases). This CDR3 is 16 amino acids long. V lost 2 bases, J lost 2 bases, and 13 bases lay in between. Per the germline V gene, CDR1 is WSHSY and CDR2 is SAAADI. The CDR3 DNA sequence: TGCGCCAGCAGTGAGAGGGCAGGGTGGACCAAAAACATTCAGTACTTC. Translation gives CASSERAGWTKNIQYF.

The chain has TRBV11-3 and TRBJ2-3; 9 bases fit TRBD1. This CDR3 contains 17 residues. Germline-derived CDR1 and CDR2 are SGHNT and YENEEA. J gave up 0 bases and V 1 base, and 5 bases lay outside the gene matches. The chain's CDR3 is CASSLGDRAVSTDTQYF. CDR3 in DNA: TGTGCCAGCAGCTTAGGGGACAGGGCCGTAAGCACAGATACGCAGTATTTT. The entire variable domain, with the rest obtained from reference TRBV11-3 and TRBJ2-3, is as follows: EAGVVQSPRYKIIEKKQPVAFWCNPISGHNTLYWYLQNLGQGPELLIRYENEEAVDDSQLPKDRFSAERLKGVDSTLKIQPAELGDSAVYLCASSLGDRAVSTDTQYFGPGTRLTVL.

The CDR3 region is CSASRGGREPQHF. DNA of the CDR3: TGCAGTGCTAGTAGGGGGGGTAGGGAGCCCCAGCATTTT. V is TRBV20-1 and J is TRBJ1-5; possible D gene TRBD1, 6 bases. From germline, CDR1 is DFQATT and CDR2 SNEGSKA (reference sequence). The CDR3 has 13 amino acids. Trimming took off 3 bases at V and 8 bases at J, with 14 bases between the two ends.

The chain combines TRBV7-3 with TRBJ2-7; D is uncertain. Germline CDR1 is SGHTA and CDR2 is FQGTGA. V shed 5 bases and J shed 1 base, with 9 bases lying between them. CDR3 length: 13 residues. The DNA of the CDR3 is TGTGCCAGCAGCCTAGGCCCTTCCTACGAGCAGTACTTC. Its translation is CASSLGPSYEQYF. Supplemented by reference TRBV7-3 and TRBJ2-7, the full variable domain reads GAGVSQTPSNKVTEKGKYVELRCDPISGHTALYWYRQSLGQGPEFLIYFQGTGAADDSGLPNDRFFAVRPEGSVSTLKIQRTERGDSAVYLCASSLGPSYEQYFGPGTRLTVT.

The V and J genes are TRBV3-1 (or the pseudogene TRBV3-2) and TRBJ2-1, with a weak D call TRBD2 (6 bases). Germline V CDR1 and CDR2: LGHDT, YNNKEL (reference sequence). Trimming stripped 0 bases from V and 4 bases from J, with 16 bases between. There are 17 residues in the CDR3. CDR3 DNA: TGTGCCAGCAGCCAAGACGTTCCGGGAGAGTTGTACAATGAGCAGTTCTTC. Protein product: CASSQDVPGELYNEQFF.

The chain has TRBV30 and TRBJ2-1; tentative D call: TRBD1 (5 bases). Trimming stripped 3 bases from V and 2 bases from J, with 20 bases between. Germline V gene lookup returns CDR1 GTSNPN and CDR2 SVGIG (reference sequence). The CDR3 has 17 residues. The CDR3: CAWRPTRQFFPYNEQFF. The CDR3, as DNA: TGTGCCTGGAGACCAACAAGACAGTTTTTCCCCTACAATGAGCAGTTCTTC.

The chain has TRBV11-2 and TRBJ2-1; possibly TRBD2 for D (6 bases). Germline CDR1 SGHAT, CDR2 FQNNGV. The ends were cut back, 0 bases at V and 8 bases at J, with 20 bases in the middle. The CDR3 loop spans 17 amino acids. The CDR3 is CASSLDPLGGAQDEQFF. In nucleotides, the CDR3 is TGTGCCAGCAGCTTAGATCCTTTGGGGGGTGCACAGGATGAGCAGTTCTTC.

The chain employs TRBV14 and TRBJ1-1; possibly TRBD1 for D (5 bases). V was clipped by 4 bases and J by 4 bases, with 13 bases between them. This CDR3 is built from 14 residues. Germline V CDR1 and CDR2: SGHDN, FVKESK. CDR3 region: CASSRFSGRTEAFF. The CDR3 DNA reads as TGTGCCAGCAGCCGGTTTTCAGGGCGCACTGAAGCTTTCTTT.

The J gene is TRBJ1-2, the V gene TRBV3-1 (or the pseudogene TRBV3-2); D not certain. V lost 1 base, J lost 2 bases, and 8 bases lay in between. In germline, CDR1 is LGHDT, CDR2 YNNKEL (reference sequence). The CDR3 has 14 amino acids. The CDR3 region has the DNA TGTGCCAGCAGCCAAGCGGCGGGGAACTATGGCTACACCTTC. Its protein is CASSQAAGNYGYTF.